The next 12 T cell receptor beta chains were all read from a single sample in a study of Tregs in tolerant kidney transplant recipients. Produced via immunoSEQ multiplex PCR; TCRdb's table is partial and in-frame only. The sample records under 300,000 clones, around 81% being singletons. Sequencing was done on a sample of CD4+ T cells from blood. The receptors derive from a human donor in good health.

This chain joins TRBV10-3 and TRBJ1-1, with D possibly TRBD1 on 6 matching bases. The CDR3 has 13 amino acids. In germline, CDR1 is ENHRY, CDR2 SYGVKD. The germline V and J ends were trimmed by 6 bases and 4 bases, with 12 bases remaining between them. The CDR3 DNA reads as TGTGCCATCAGGGGTACAGGGAGCACTGAAGCTTTCTTT. This encodes CAIRGTGSTEAFF.

The rearrangement links TRBV30 to TRBJ2-7, with D tentatively TRBD1 or TRBD2 (6 bases each). The V and J ends lost 4 bases and 4 bases respectively, with 17 bases between them. The CDR3 has 14 residues. Germline V gene sequence: CDR1 GTSNPN, CDR2 SVGIG (reference sequence). The CDR3: CAWKRGRGLYEQYF. In DNA, the CDR3 is TGTGCCTGGAAACGGGGGCGGGGCCTTTACGAGCAGTACTTC.

The gene calls are TRBV19 and TRBJ1-1; the D gene is possibly TRBD1 (6 bases). The CDR3 has 17 residues. The V gene lost 1 base and the J gene lost 1 base, with 16 bases spanning the gap. CDR1 is LNHDA, CDR2 SQIVND, per germline (reference sequence). CDR3 sequence reads: CASSIVRAGVPNTEAFF. The CDR3 DNA reads as TGTGCCAGTAGTATAGTGAGGGCAGGGGTCCCGAACACTGAAGCTTTCTTT.

The chain combines TRBV7-8 with TRBJ2-3, with a tentative D call TRBD1 (8 bases). The CDR3 is made up of 16 amino acids. V shed 6 bases and J shed 6 bases, with 22 bases lying between them. Looked up from germline, CDR1 is SGHVS and CDR2 is FQNEAQ. The CDR3 loop is CASRATRTGRGDTQYF. CDR3 sequence (DNA): TGTGCCAGCAGGGCAACTAGGACAGGGAGGGGCGATACGCAGTATTTT.

The rearrangement joins TRBV7-2 to TRBJ2-5; 11 bases align to TRBD2. The germline V gene has CDR1 SGHTA and CDR2 FQGNSA. After removal of 6 bases from V and 0 bases from J, the junction contained 3 bases not matched to a gene. The CDR3 spans 15 residues. Here the CDR3 DNA reads TGTGCCAGCAGTAGACTAGCGGGATACCAAGAGACCCAGTACTTC. Translation gives CASSRLAGYQETQYF.

V gene TRBV7-6 combines with J gene TRBJ2-6; 7 bases map to TRBD1. The germline CDR1 and CDR2 sequences are SGHVS and FNYEAQ. The V and J ends lost 1 base and 2 bases, in that order; junction bases with no gene match: 5. CDR3 length: 17 amino acids. CDR3 DNA: TGTGCCAGCAGCTTAGATGACAGGGTGGCTGGGGCCAACGTCCTGACTTTC. Encoded protein: CASSLDDRVAGANVLTF. Combining the CDR3 with reference TRBV7-6 and TRBJ2-6 gives the whole variable domain GAGVSQSPRYKVTKRGQDVALRCDPISGHVSLYWYRQALGQGPEFLTYFNYEAQQDKSGLPNDRFSAERPEGSISTLTIQRTEQRDSAMYRCASSLDDRVAGANVLTFGAGSRLTVL.

The gene calls are TRBV5-1 and TRBJ2-3, with a tentative D call TRBD2 (5 bases). There are 17 residues in the CDR3. Germline assignment: CDR1 SGHRS and CDR2 YFSETQ. The V end was cut by 2 bases, the J end by 3 bases, with 19 bases between. In nucleotides, the CDR3 is TGCGCCAGCAGCTTTATCCCCGGGGTGGCTGGAACAGATACGCAGTATTTT. This gives the protein CASSFIPGVAGTDTQYF.

This clone was detected only once. The rearrangement uses TRBV10-3 and TRBJ1-5, with D hard to call. The V end was cut by 2 bases, the J end by 3 bases, with 8 bases between. The CDR3 contains 14 residues. Germline CDR1 is ENHRY and CDR2 is SYGVKD. The CDR3 DNA reads as TGTGCCATCAGTGAGGGCAGCCACAATCAGCCCCAGCATTTT. Translation: CAISEGSHNQPQHF.

V gene TRBV2 combines with J gene TRBJ2-5, with D possibly matching TRBD2 (6 bases). Germline CDR1 and CDR2: SNHLY and FYNNEI. The CDR3 spans 12 residues. CDR3 in DNA: TGTGTCATAGGAGGGGATGGAGAGACCCAGTACTTC. It specifies CVIGGDGETQYF.

This clone has only a few counts. Additional DNA sequences in this sample encode the identical CDR3. In nucleotides, the CDR3 is TGTGCCAGCAGGCGGGGCAGGGACGAGCAGTACTTC. It codes for CASRRGRDEQYF. This chain connects TRBV13 to TRBJ2-7; maybe TRBD2 (6 bases). CDR3 length: 12 amino acids. Trimming cost V 6 bases and J 5 bases, with 11 bases left between them. Germline V gives CDR1 PRHDT, CDR2 FYEKMQ (reference sequence). The complete variable domain, with remaining parts taken from reference TRBV13 and TRBJ2-7, reads AAGVIQSPRHLIKEKRETATLKCYPIPRHDTVYWYQQGPGQDPQFLISFYEKMQSDKGSIPDRFSAQQFSDYHSELNMSSLELGDSALYFCASRRGRDEQYFGPGTRLTVT.

V is TRBV5-1 and J is TRBJ2-7; 9 nucleotides match TRBD1. V lost 2 bases, J lost 2 bases, and 11 bases stayed unmatched. The CDR3 contains 17 residues. The germline V gene encodes CDR1 SGHRS and CDR2 YFSETQ. The CDR3 coding sequence is TGCGCCAGCAGCTTAAACCCCGGGACAGGGCAGACCTACGAGCAGTACTTC. Its translation is CASSLNPGTGQTYEQYF. Together with reference TRBV5-1 and TRBJ2-7, the CDR3 gives the full variable domain: KAGVTQTPRYLIKTRGQQVTLSCSPISGHRSVSWYQQTPGQGLQFLFEYFSETQRNKGNFPGRFSGRQFSNSRSEMNVSTLELGDSALYLCASSLNPGTGQTYEQYFGPGTRLTVT.

V usage is TRBV7-6 and J usage is TRBJ2-3, with a tentative D call TRBD2 (6 bases). Trimming left V 0 bases short and J 3 bases short, with 10 bases between. Germline CDR1 reads SGHVS; CDR2 reads FNYEAQ. The CDR3 is 15 residues long. The CDR3 DNA reads as TGTGCCAGCAGCTTAGCGGCGGGGTGGACAGATACGCAGTATTTT. This encodes CASSLAAGWTDTQYF.